This is a list of T cell receptor beta chains from one sample in a study of T cell changes during pregnancy in multiple sclerosis. Here immunoSEQ multiplex PCR was the method, and the copy in TCRdb shows in-frame clones only, minus some. Here the sample spans roughly 70,000 clones, 90% being singletons. Specimen: peripheral blood, collected in the third trimester of pregnancy. These receptors were taken from a female donor with multiple sclerosis, enrolled in a pregnancy study. The conserved cysteine and the conserved F or W are not part of the CDR3 here. Each record gives: clone size, J gene, V gene, CDR3 protein. A clone size is listed for some rows: how often the clone was seen (once, few, many), or a class if it is expanded.

.,TRBJ2-3,TRBV5-5,ASSQGLAGPDTQY
.,TRBJ2-2,TRBV7-9,ASSSNTGELF
.,TRBJ1-4,TRBV27,ASSFGPGVTNEKLF
.,TRBJ2-3,TRBV7-8,ASSSLGGDTQY
.,TRBJ1-2,TRBV6-1,ASSELRGLNYGYT
.,TRBJ1-2,TRBV6-5,ASRAGQTNYGYT
.,TRBJ1-2,TRBV7-8,ASSPRDRVGYGYT
.,TRBJ2-7,TRBV7-9,ASSLLDGGRYEQY
.,TRBJ1-5,TRBV19,ATGLNLSNQPQH
.,TRBJ1-4,TRBV4-2,ASSQSGDATNEKLF
.,TRBJ1-1,TRBV5-6,ASSLLNTEAF
.,TRBJ2-7,TRBV27,ASSERGTSGAYEQY
.,TRBJ1-3,TRBV5-1,ASSGGASGNTIY
.,TRBJ2-5,TRBV7-2,ASSRGGGLETQY
.,TRBJ2-7,TRBV11-1,ASSFSGYEQY
.,TRBJ1-3,TRBV6-6,ASSLESSHTIY
.,TRBJ1-5,TRBV5-5,ASSQRGFQPQH
.,TRBJ2-5,TRBV7-2,ASGFGRSGTQY
few,TRBJ1-2,TRBV7-9,ASSLDRGESNGYT
.,TRBJ2-7,TRBV28,ASSLTSGGAYSYEQY
.,TRBJ1-1,TRBV18,ASSPTGDTEAF
.,TRBJ2-2,TRBV7-3,ASSRTGGRTGELF
.,TRBJ2-1,TRBV5-1,ASRVGLGDNEQF
.,TRBJ1-5,TRBV27,ASSLTTRGNQPQH
.,TRBJ2-5,TRBV5-4,ASSLGEVGGREETQY
.,TRBJ2-3,TRBV4-2,ASSPTGVGTDTQY
once,TRBJ2-7,TRBV10-1,ASSELKDSLYEQY
.,TRBJ2-5,TRBV7-9,ASSAEGPGETQY
.,TRBJ1-6,TRBV30,AWRGQDISSYNSPLH
.,TRBJ1-2,TRBV19,ASSDAGTDYYGYT
.,TRBJ1-1,TRBV5-8,ASRFDRTSSEAF
.,TRBJ2-3,TRBV9,ASSVGIGTDTQY
.,TRBJ1-1,TRBV5-1,ASSLDPGNTEAF
.,TRBJ2-7,TRBV5-4,ASSLGGVAGVRSYEQY
.,TRBJ1-5,TRBV30,AWTPGTGNQPQH
once,TRBJ2-1,TRBV28,ASSSSGSGNEQF
.,TRBJ2-1,TRBV5-1,ASSEGLRSSYNEQF
.,TRBJ2-5,TRBV7-2,ASSSPGVGQETQY
.,TRBJ1-5,TRBV7-8,ASSLGGLQGNQPQH
.,TRBJ2-2,TRBV30,AWTGTRTGELF
once,TRBJ2-1,TRBV5-6,ASSLLGQKNNEQF
.,TRBJ2-5,TRBV7-9,ASSPRTSGFQETQY
.,TRBJ2-7,TRBV19,ASMETSGGFYEQY
.,TRBJ1-2,TRBV5-6,ASSLGQGNYGYT
.,TRBJ2-3,TRBV19,ASSIEAGLPDTQY
.,TRBJ1-3,TRBV27,ASSSTLSGNTIY
.,TRBJ1-2,TRBV2,ASSEGGTVIWGYT
.,TRBJ2-3,TRBV7-2,ASSRGQAMDTQY
.,TRBJ2-7,TRBV7-6,ASSLSGSSYEQY
.,TRBJ2-7,TRBV30,AWSEWTSGFPGEVYEQY
.,TRBJ1-3,TRBV6-1,ASVGWSSGNTIY
.,TRBJ2-7,TRBV11-1,ASSHIREPMREQY
.,TRBJ1-1,TRBV19,ASSGTGGVTEAF
.,TRBJ1-2,TRBV5-4,ASSLGGDSNYGYT
.,TRBJ2-1,TRBV19,ASRGLADNEQF
.,TRBJ1-5,TRBV19,ASRVTAGSNQPQH
once,TRBJ1-2,TRBV28,ASSSAMGQRIVGYT
once,TRBJ2-5,TRBV10-1,ASSPRTGQFQETQY
.,TRBJ2-5,TRBV11-1,ASSSGTGGGQTQY
.,TRBJ2-4,TRBV19,ASRPLTGEAKNIQY